What follows is one TCR beta chain and its context. The data stem from a study of blood T cell repertoires in COVID-19. The wider study: The United States, Italy and Spain supplied acute and convalescent COVID-19 samples. Nucleic acid was either cDNA or gDNA, and it came from T cells, B-cell-depleted T cells, or PBMCs.

Methods used by the authors: Nucleated cell counts were estimated from reference gene primer amplification. Assay: immunoSEQ multiplex PCR; the TCRdb copy retains only in-frame clones and omits some. Clonal size and the V and J genes are those of that table, whereas D and trimming came from the DNA. The sample comprises roughly 160,000 clones, roughly 80% of which are singletons, and approximately 10% rests with the top ten. This CDR3 is built from 17 residues. Germline CDR1 reads MDHEN; CDR2 reads SYDVKM. J was trimmed by 1 base and V by 6 bases; bases with no gene match: 12. Participants were aged roughly 18 to 90 years, lived in about two dozen US areas, and enrolled virtually.

The rearrangement uses TRBV28 and TRBJ1-5; 7 bases fit TRBD1. The material sequenced was PBMCs or T cells enriched from blood (not recorded which). This TCR was recovered from a man in his fifties or sixties who had recovered from COVID-19. The CDR3 protein is CASSHNRGLRSNQPQHF. The CDR3 region has the DNA TGTGCCAGCAGCCACAACAGGGGCCTCCGGAGCAATCAGCCCCAGCATTTT.